This T cell receptor (beta chain) was sequenced in a study of beta chain features in type 1 diabetes. Across the study: Patients shared similar age, gender and cell yields with healthy donors.

Sorting gave populations that all exceeded 95% purity. Germline-derived CDR1 and CDR2 are SQVTM and ANQGSEA. Trimming pared 6 bases from V and 6 bases from J, leaving 17 bases between. The CDR3 runs 14 residues. Investigators reverse transcribed all isolated RNA, so they sequenced expressed TCRB transcripts. Naive, central memory and regulatory T cell samples came to a mean of approximately 4 million reads. Libraries were prepared by immunoSEQ multiplex PCR; TCRdb keeps only in-frame clonotypes and omits some of them. The sample carries 350,000 to 450,000 clones, 11% to 15% recorded once. This clonotype was sampled from a man aged 30 to 45 in good health. This chain links TRBV29-1 with TRBJ1-4; D is perhaps TRBD1 (5 bases). Specimen: naive CD4+ T cells from blood. The CDR3 is CSVSTGPADEKLFF. The CDR3 DNA reads TGCAGCGTAAGCACGGGACCTGCTGATGAAAAACTGTTTTTT.